These 6 T cell receptor beta chains were sequenced from one sample in a study of shared clonotypes between healthy human individuals. Repertoires were generated with immunoSEQ multiplex PCR, while TCRdb's copy carries only in-frame clones and drops some. The sample lists over 2 million clones, around 92% occurring once. The sequenced sample consisted of naive CD4+ T cells from PBMCs. Subset denoted: CD45RA+ positively selected. All receptors come from a man between 18 and 35 years old in good health. Some clones in this sample may be carry-over from other donors' samples.

The J gene is TRBJ2-7, the V gene TRBV28, with a tentative D call TRBD2 (5 bases). Per germline, CDR1 MDHEN and CDR2 SYDVKM. This CDR3 comprises 14 residues. V was pared by 6 bases and J by 2 bases, with 14 bases between. CDR3 sequence reads: CASRTGYTAYEQYF. The CDR3 nucleotides are TGTGCCAGCAGAACGGGGTATACCGCCTACGAGCAGTACTTC.

The V call is TRBV7-3, the J call TRBJ1-5; 8 bases align to TRBD1. This CDR3 is 15 amino acids long. Germline V gene sequence: CDR1 SGHTA, CDR2 FQGTGA. With 5 bases clipped from V and 5 bases from J, the junction kept 8 bases outside the gene matches. CDR3 DNA sequence: TGTGCCAGCAGCCTTACAGGGGGGCCTTATCAGCCCCAGCATTTT. As protein: CASSLTGGPYQPQHF.

Of note for this clone: Within the sample, other DNA sequences also encode this same CDR3. This chain links TRBV7-3 with TRBJ2-3; a weak D match, TRBD2 (6 bases). Germline CDR1 SGHTA, CDR2 FQGTGA. This CDR3 is 16 amino acids long. The V end lost 0 bases, the J end lost 0 bases, and 10 bases lay between the germline ends. The CDR3 is CASSLTGSGSTDTQYF. In DNA, the CDR3 is TGTGCCAGCAGCTTAACGGGTAGCGGTAGCACAGATACGCAGTATTTT.

The V gene is TRBV28, the J gene TRBJ2-5, with TRBD1 matching over 9 bases. The closer fit of TRBJ2-7 to the DNA end suggests the J call may be wrong. This CDR3 region has 16 residues. CDR1 MDHEN and CDR2 SYDVKM come from the germline V gene. CDR3 region: CASSIRDRDRSYEQYF. The CDR3 coding sequence is TGTGCCAGCAGTATCCGGGACAGGGACCGCTCCTACGAGCAGTACTTC.

CDR3 sequence: CASNWTGVTEKLFF. CDR3 sequence (DNA): TGTGCCAGCAACTGGACAGGGGTAACGGAAAAACTGTTTTTT. The V call is TRBV5-8, the J call TRBJ1-4; TRBD1 aligns across 9 bases. The germline V gene encodes CDR1 SGHTS and CDR2 YDEGEE. With V trimmed by 6 bases and J by 8 bases, 8 bases remained unmatched. There are 14 residues in the CDR3.

This chain uses TRBV30 with TRBJ2-3, with 10 bases identical to TRBD2. The CDR3 runs to 15 residues. With 5 bases clipped from V and 1 base from J, the junction kept 6 bases outside the gene matches. Per germline, CDR1 GTSNPN and CDR2 SVGIG (reference sequence). CDR3 region: CAWEGSGRGTDTQYF. For the CDR3, the DNA is TGTGCCTGGGAAGGCAGCGGGAGGGGCACAGATACGCAGTATTTT.